This T cell receptor (beta chain) came from a study of PD-L1 blockade in urothelial cancer. Indicated time point: peripheral blood 6 weeks after treatment start. Sequencing was performed with immunoSEQ multiplex PCR; in TCRdb, only in-frame clones are kept and a portion is missing. Of 120,000 or so clones in the sample, about 83% were seen once. The CDR3 contains 18 residues. Per the germline V gene, CDR1 is SGHVS and CDR2 is FQNEAQ. Unmatched junction bases numbered 9, after V lost 1 base and J lost 5 bases. This rearrangement joins TRBV7-8 to TRBJ2-5; TRBD2 matches at 14 bases. The TCR sequence derives from a man in his forties or fifties with urothelial cancer. The sample was PBMCs, taken around atezolizumab (anti-PD-L1) treatment. The CDR3 region has the DNA TGTGCCAGCAGCTTAGAAGGGACTAGCGGGAGTATTCGCGAGACCCAGTACTTC. This translates into CASSLEGTSGSIRETQYF.